This T cell receptor (beta chain) derives from a study of blood T cell repertoires in COVID-19. Assay: immunoSEQ multiplex PCR; the TCRdb copy retains only in-frame clones and omits some. The sample includes roughly 270,000 clones, 85% of them seen just once. The CDR3 is made up of 17 amino acids. CDR1 MDHEN and CDR2 SYDVKM come from the germline V gene. Trimming removed 3 bases from V and 8 bases from J; junction bases left unmatched: 13. Sequences were obtained from peripheral blood. This receptor was identified in a man over 45 with active or convalescent COVID-19. This sequence joins TRBV28 and TRBJ1-1; 12 bases align to TRBD1. The chain's CDR3 is CASSFVGLGQGAIEAFF. Written as DNA, the CDR3 is TGTGCCAGCAGTTTCGTGGGGCTGGGACAGGGGGCGATCGAAGCTTTCTTT.